This entry lists 7 T cell receptor beta chains sequenced from one sample in a study of blood T cell repertoires in COVID-19. Data came from immunoSEQ multiplex PCR; TCRdb stores just in-frame clones and leaves some out. Among some 160,000 clones listed, 79% were seen once. What was sequenced was PBMCs or T cells enriched from blood (not recorded which). The receptor source for this set is a woman in her 70s in a cohort exposed to, infected with or recovered from COVID-19 (not recorded which).

The rearrangement links TRBV27 to TRBJ1-1; perhaps TRBD1 as D (5 bases). CDR1 and CDR2 (germline): MNHEY, SMNVEV (reference sequence). This CDR3 has 14 amino acids. Trimming removed 3 bases at V and 4 bases at J, with 12 bases between. Here the CDR3 reads CASSFGERGTEAFF. In DNA form, the CDR3 reads TGTGCCAGCAGTTTTGGGGAAAGGGGCACTGAAGCTTTCTTT.

The rearrangement links TRBV11-3 to TRBJ2-7; D may be TRBD1 (5 bases). CDR3 length: 13 residues. Germline-derived CDR1 and CDR2 are SGHNT and YENEEA. V lost 3 bases and J lost 4, with 10 bases in between. This CDR3 reads CASSFPDSYEQYF. The DNA for the CDR3 is TGTGCCAGCAGCTTCCCCGACAGTTACGAGCAGTACTTC.

In its sample, this clone was seen once. V usage is TRBV18 and J usage is TRBJ2-2; TRBD1 matches at 9 bases. The germline gives CDR1 KGHSH, CDR2 LQKENI. The junction had 4 bases not matched to a gene; V was cut back by 2 bases and J by 3 bases. This CDR3 is built from 16 residues. The CDR3 reads CASSPTGGADTGELFF. CDR3 nucleotide sequence: TGTGCCAGCTCACCAACAGGGGGCGCCGACACCGGGGAGCTGTTTTTT.

In its sample, this clone was seen a few times. The rearrangement uses TRBV18 and TRBJ1-1, with D hard to call. Trimming cost V 3 bases and J 0 bases, with 8 bases left between them. CDR1 KGHSH and CDR2 LQKENI come from the germline V gene. The CDR3 has 14 amino acids. The chain's CDR3 is CASSPQDMNTEAFF. The CDR3 DNA sequence: TGTGCCAGCTCACCTCAGGATATGAACACTGAAGCTTTCTTT.

J is TRBJ2-7 and V is TRBV7-2; D uncertain. Germline V gene data show CDR1 as SGHTA and CDR2 as FQGNSA. The CDR3 covers 13 residues. V was cut by 4 bases and J by 7 bases, with 14 bases left in between. CDR3 DNA: TGTGCCAGCAGCTCACAGACAATGGGTGAGCAGTACTTC. As protein: CASSSQTMGEQYF.

V gene TRBV11-2 combines with J gene TRBJ2-5; D perhaps matches TRBD1 (5 bases). CDR1 SGHAT and CDR2 FQNNGV come from the germline V gene. This CDR3 has 16 residues. The germline V and J ends were trimmed by 4 bases and 2 bases, with 17 bases remaining between them. Here the CDR3 DNA reads TGTGCCAGCAGCTCCCTTGGGGCAGGATTTCAAGAGACCCAGTACTTC. Its protein is CASSSLGAGFQETQYF.

The rearrangement links TRBV19 to TRBJ1-1; 11 nucleotides agree with TRBD1. The CDR3 is 14 residues long. V lost 4 bases and J lost 6; bases outside the gene matches: 4. Germline values: CDR1 LNHDA, CDR2 SQIVND (reference sequence). The CDR3 reads CASSSGQGASEAFF. CDR3 sequence (DNA): TGTGCCAGTAGTAGCGGACAGGGGGCGTCTGAAGCTTTCTTT.